This T cell receptor (beta chain) was documented in a study of tumor-infiltrating lymphocytes in primary liver carcinoma. Overall study context: Recorded tumor stage was T1-T3 N0M0, with diameters of about 4 to 10 cm.

Between 20 and 30 mg of unsorted bulk tissue served as the source from which RNA and DNA were co-extracted. Five distinct regions per tumor were sampled. Starting from approximately 470 ng of total RNA, TCR beta cDNA was produced with a primer in the constant region. Slightly modified ARM-PCR with three nested multiplex PCR rounds yielded TCR beta libraries. It was with TRBV1-TRBV30 forward primers and a C-beta reverse primer that the first two PCR rounds were run, at approximately 9 cycles each. TCRdb passed the multiplex PCR reads through MiXCR, listing each CDR3 protein once. The sample has 50,000 or so distinct CDR3 sequences, approximately 80% seen once. The CDR3 sequence is 14 residues long. CDR1 is MGHRA, CDR2 YSYEKL, per germline. On this clonotype: Since the CDR3 does not end with the conserved phenylalanine or tryptophan, this likely comes from a read error.

The chain employs TRBV4-1 and TRBJ2-2; TRBD2 is a possible D gene (6 bases). The material sequenced was liver tumor tissue from sampling region 5. Subset denoted: tumor region T5, tumor centre. The receptor's source is a man in his forties with primary liver carcinoma and hepatitis B virus infection. The chain's CDR3 is CSSSGRGNVGELFI. The CDR3 region has the DNA TGCAGCAGCAGCGGGCGGGGAAATGTCGGGGAGCTGTTTATT.